In this sample, the clone carrying this T cell receptor beta chain turned up a few times. Its antigen is unknown. Germline trimming cut 10 bases from V and 8 bases from J; bases unmatched to any gene: 14. This CDR3 spans 15 amino acids. In germline, CDR1 is MRHNA, CDR2 SNTAGT. The source of the sample is a study of shared clonotypes between healthy human individuals. The study's findings and limits: Blood was the only sampled material, and tissue repertoires likely differ.

A deep-level run was used for the assay. Every unsorted PBMC PCR replicate was loaded with about 300 ng DNA, tens of thousands of T cell genomes. The assay was immunoSEQ multiplex PCR, and TCRdb's table has in-frame clones only and misses some. The table includes a few hundred thousand clones, around 76% detected once. None of the donors, who were healthy HIV-negative adults, had recently had acute infections or vaccinations. Input material: PBMCs. The sequence was obtained from a woman aged 40 to 50 in good health. Some clones in this sample may be carry-over from other donors' samples. The chain joins TRBV6-4 to TRBJ2-1; TRBD2 matches 10 bases. This CDR3 reads CATSVLASGSHEQFF. CDR3 bases: TGTGCCACTTCCGTCCTGGCTAGCGGGAGTCATGAGCAGTTCTTC.